This TCR beta chain was identified in a study of CD8 T cells in ankylosing spondylitis. Study-wide findings and caveats: Among TCR beta sequences, a motif of several highly homologous variants appeared characteristic of ankylosing spondylitis blood. Disease-linked clones bore a CD8+ phenotype, appearing relatively rarely in peripheral blood. Matched ankylosing spondylitis synovial fluid reportedly showed significant enrichment of disease-linked clones. Earlier literature documents some of the motif variants in reactive arthritis synovial fluid and blood.

As concerns this clonotype: What it binds is unknown.

This CDR3 region has 16 residues. V was trimmed by 5 bases and J by 0 bases, leaving 17 bases between them. Germline CDR1 reads SGHKS; CDR2 reads YYEKEE (reference sequence). The authors made TCR beta libraries by quantitative 5'-RACE with molecular barcodes. Using its own MiXCR run on the 5' RACE reads, TCRdb lists one record per CDR3 protein. The sample records about 330,000 distinct CDR3 sequences, roughly 8% being singletons. This rearrangement joins TRBV5-5 to TRBJ2-5; TRBD1 is a possible D gene (7 bases). Sequencing was performed on blood, either unsorted or a sorted T cell fraction (not recorded which). The sequence was obtained from a male donor with ankylosing spondylitis. CDR3 residues: CASRLSRGVYQETQYF. In DNA form, the CDR3 reads TGTGCCAGCAGACTCTCCAGGGGGGTTTACCAAGAGACCCAGTACTTC.